This T cell receptor (beta chain) is drawn from a study of blood T cell repertoires in COVID-19. Overall study context: Samples representing acute and convalescent COVID-19 were sourced from the United States, Italy and Spain.

CDR1 and CDR2 from the germline V gene are KGHSH and LQKENI. The ends lost 6 bases at V and 4 bases at J; junction bases unmatched: 8. The CDR3 consists of 15 residues. In the original workflow: By means of reference gene primer amplification, nucleated cell counts were estimated. TCRdb's copy holds only in-frame clones and misses some; the assay was immunoSEQ multiplex PCR. The V and J calls and clone size are taken from that table; D and trimming were inferred from the DNA. The sample includes roughly 500,000 clones, more than 85% of them seen just once. Participant-reported clinical history was the basis for cohort assignment. Two negative PCRs, clearance, or symptom resolution were required of recovered Cohort 3 donors.

The material sequenced was PBMCs or T cells enriched from blood (not recorded which). This sequence originates from a woman aged 55-75 years who had recovered from COVID-19. This rearrangement joins TRBV18 to TRBJ1-4; 7 bases are a match to TRBD1. The CDR3 spells CASSSTGAVNEKLFF. Here the CDR3 DNA reads TGTGCCAGCTCGTCCACAGGGGCGGTTAATGAAAAACTGTTTTTT.